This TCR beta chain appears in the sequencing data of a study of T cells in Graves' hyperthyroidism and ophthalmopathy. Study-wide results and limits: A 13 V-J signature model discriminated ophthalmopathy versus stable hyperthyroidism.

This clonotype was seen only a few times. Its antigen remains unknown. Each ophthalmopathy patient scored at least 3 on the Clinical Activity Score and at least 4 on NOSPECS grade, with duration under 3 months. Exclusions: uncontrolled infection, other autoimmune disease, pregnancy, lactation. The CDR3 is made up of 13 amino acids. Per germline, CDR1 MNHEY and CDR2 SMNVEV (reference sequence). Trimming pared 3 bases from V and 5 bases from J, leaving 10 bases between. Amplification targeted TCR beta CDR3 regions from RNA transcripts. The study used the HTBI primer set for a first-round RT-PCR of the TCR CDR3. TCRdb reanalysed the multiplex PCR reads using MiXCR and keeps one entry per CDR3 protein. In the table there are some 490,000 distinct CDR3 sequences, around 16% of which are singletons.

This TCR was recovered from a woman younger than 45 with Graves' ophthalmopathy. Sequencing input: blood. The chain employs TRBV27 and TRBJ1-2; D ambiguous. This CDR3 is CASSLSQRYGYTF. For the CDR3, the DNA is TGTGCCAGCAGTTTGTCACAGCGTTATGGCTACACCTTC.